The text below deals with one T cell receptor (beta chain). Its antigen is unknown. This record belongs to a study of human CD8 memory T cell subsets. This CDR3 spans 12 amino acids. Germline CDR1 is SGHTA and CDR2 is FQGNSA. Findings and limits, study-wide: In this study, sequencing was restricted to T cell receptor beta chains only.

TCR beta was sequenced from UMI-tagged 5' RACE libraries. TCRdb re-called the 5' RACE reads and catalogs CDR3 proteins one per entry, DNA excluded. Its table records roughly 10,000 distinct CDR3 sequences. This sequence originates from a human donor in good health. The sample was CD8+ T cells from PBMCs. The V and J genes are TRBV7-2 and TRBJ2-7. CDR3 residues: CASSLAVYEQYF.